One sample yielded the 20 T cell receptor beta chains listed below, sequenced in a study of blood T cell repertoires in COVID-19. Here immunoSEQ multiplex PCR was the method, and the copy in TCRdb shows in-frame clones only, minus some. The data hold around 140,000 clones, with approximately 80% observed a single time. The specimen sequenced was peripheral blood. These receptor sequences come from a human donor in a cohort sampled during active COVID-19.

This chain uses TRBV9 with TRBJ2-1; 7 bases align to TRBD1. Germline assignment: CDR1 SGDLS and CDR2 YYNGEE. Germline trimming cut 4 bases from V and 12 bases from J; bases unmatched to any gene: 7. The CDR3 has 12 residues. The CDR3 reads CASSQSRDRQFF. CDR3 sequence (DNA): TGTGCCAGCAGCCAAAGTAGGGACAGGCAGTTCTTC. Combining the CDR3 with reference TRBV9 and TRBJ2-1 gives the whole variable domain DSGVTQTPKHLITATGQRVTLRCSPRSGDLSVYWYQQSLDQGLQFLIQYYNGEERAKGNILERFSAQQFPDLHSELNLSSLELGDSALYFCASSQSRDRQFFGPGTRLTVL.

This chain links TRBV7-3 with TRBJ2-2; 12 bases are a match to TRBD1. The CDR3 runs 16 residues. V lost 4 bases to trimming and J lost 6 bases; unmatched junction nucleotides: 6. The germline V gene encodes CDR1 SGHTA and CDR2 FQGTGA. In nucleotides, the CDR3 is TGTGCCAGCAGCTCCCCGGGACAGGGGGCATCCGGGGAGCTGTTTTTT. It is translated as CASSSPGQGASGELFF.

This chain links TRBV27 with TRBJ1-2, with D hard to call. This CDR3 is 13 amino acids long. V shed 7 bases and J shed 0 bases, with 9 bases lying between them. Germline CDR1 MNHEY, CDR2 SMNVEV (reference sequence). The CDR3 DNA reads TGTGCCAGCACCGGAGGGCCTAACTATGGCTACACCTTC. It codes for CASTGGPNYGYTF.

V gene TRBV5-1 combines with J gene TRBJ2-7; TRBD1 might be the D (6 bases). This CDR3 comprises 15 residues. V was cut by 4 bases and J by 3 bases, with 17 bases left in between. Per the germline V gene, CDR1 is SGHRS and CDR2 is YFSETQ. CDR3 sequence reads: CASSPRGSNYYEQYF. The CDR3 region has the DNA TGCGCCAGCAGCCCCAGGGGAAGTAATTACTACGAGCAGTACTTC.

This clone has just one count. CDR3 in amino acids: CASTTPPGTSGTNEQFF. The DNA of the CDR3 is TGTGCCAGCACTACCCCCCCCGGGACTAGCGGTACCAATGAGCAGTTCTTC. This sequence joins TRBV3-1 (or the pseudogene TRBV3-2) and TRBJ2-1; 11 positions agree with TRBD2. Germline V lookup: CDR1 LGHDT, CDR2 YNNKEL (reference sequence). CDR3 length: 17 residues. V gave up 7 bases and J gave up 6 bases; unmatched junction bases: 14.

The J gene is TRBJ2-7, the V gene TRBV27; tentatively, D is TRBD1 (5 bases). The CDR3 is made up of 13 amino acids. The V gene's germline CDR1 is MNHEY and CDR2 SMNVEV (reference sequence). Trimming stripped 6 bases from V and 1 base from J, with 10 bases between. CDR3 in DNA: TGTGCCAGCAGCCCCAGGGTTTCCTACGAGCAGTACTTC. Its translation: CASSPRVSYEQYF.

The rearrangement links TRBV6-2 or TRBV6-3 to TRBJ2-7, with 9 bases fitting TRBD2. Germline assignment: CDR1 MNHEY and CDR2 SVGEGT. The CDR3 covers 17 residues. After removal of 2 bases from V and 2 bases from J, the junction contained 10 bases not matched to a gene. CDR3 amino acids: CASSYELMREGAYEQYF. The CDR3, as DNA: TGTGCCAGCAGTTACGAGCTTATGCGGGAGGGAGCCTACGAGCAGTACTTC.

This clone is a singleton in its sample. The chain recombines TRBV28 with TRBJ2-3; D gene unclear. With 7 bases removed from V and 0 bases from J, the gap between germline ends came to 11 bases. The germline gives CDR1 MDHEN, CDR2 SYDVKM. The CDR3 totals 14 residues. The CDR3 bases are TGTGCCAGCATAGAGCGAGCTAGCACAGATACGCAGTATTTT. As protein: CASIERASTDTQYF.

This clone was counted once. This chain connects TRBV19 to TRBJ2-5; 7 bases are shared with TRBD1. From germline, CDR1 is LNHDA and CDR2 SQIVND (reference sequence). The CDR3 has 14 residues. V shed 3 bases and J 4 bases; nucleotides not matched to a gene: 5. CDR3 DNA: TGTGCCAGTAGTATCCGACAGGGACGAGAGACCCAGTACTTC. Its protein product is CASSIRQGRETQYF.

In this sample, this clone turned up a few times. Other nucleotide sequences from this sample produce the same CDR3. The V gene is TRBV4-2, the J gene TRBJ2-1, with 9 bases identical to TRBD2. The CDR3 spans 16 residues. The V and J ends lost 1 base and 2 bases, in that order; junction bases with no gene match: 3. CDR1 and CDR2 from the germline V gene are LGHNA and YNFKEQ. The CDR3 reads CASSQGGLAAYNEQFF. The CDR3 DNA is TGTGCCAGCAGCCAAGGGGGACTAGCAGCCTACAATGAGCAGTTCTTC.

The genes are TRBV11-3 and TRBJ2-7; 9 bases are a match to TRBD2. Germline loops: CDR1 SGHNT, CDR2 YENEEA. With V trimmed by 3 bases and J by 7 bases, 4 bases remained unmatched. This CDR3 contains 13 residues. CDR3 sequence: CASSFSGSSEQYF. Written as DNA, the CDR3 is TGTGCCAGCAGCTTTAGCGGGAGTTCAGAGCAGTACTTC.

This chain joins TRBV6-2 or TRBV6-3 and TRBJ1-5, with a tentative D call TRBD1 (6 bases). The germline gives CDR1 MNHEY, CDR2 SVGEGT. The CDR3 is 14 residues long. Trimming removed 5 bases from V and 0 bases from J, with 8 bases in between. CDR3 sequence: CASSGQYSNQPQHF. In DNA form, the CDR3 reads TGTGCCAGCAGTGGACAGTATAGCAATCAGCCCCAGCATTTT.

V usage is TRBV18 and J usage is TRBJ2-1; no definite D call. CDR3 length: 14 residues. The germline V gene has CDR1 KGHSH and CDR2 LQKENI. V was trimmed by 1 base and J by 10 bases, leaving 14 bases between them. The DNA for the CDR3 is TGTGCCAGCTCACCACTTGCCGGAGCTGAGGAGCAGTTCTTC. This sequence encodes CASSPLAGAEEQFF.

This rearrangement joins TRBV18 to TRBJ2-7, with a possible D match to TRBD2 (5 bases). Germline V gene data show CDR1 as KGHSH and CDR2 as LQKENI. CDR3 length equals 12 residues. The V gene lost 6 bases and the J gene lost 4 bases, with 10 bases spanning the gap. Here the CDR3 reads CASSDLTYEQYF. CDR3 nucleotide sequence: TGTGCCAGCTCGGACTTAACATACGAGCAGTACTTC.

The gene calls are TRBV4-2 and TRBJ2-5, with D possibly being TRBD2 (6 bases). The CDR3 is 17 residues long. In germline, CDR1 is LGHNA, CDR2 YNFKEQ. V was clipped by 2 bases and J by 3 bases, with 19 bases between them. CDR3 DNA sequence: TGTGCCAGCAGCCAACGCCGGGCCTCCGGCGGGGAAGAGACCCAGTACTTC. Translation gives CASSQRRASGGEETQYF.

This clone was seen more than once but under ten times. This sequence joins TRBV6-5 and TRBJ2-7; D perhaps matches TRBD2 (5 bases). This CDR3 comprises 14 residues. The V and J ends lost 8 bases and 4 bases respectively, with 18 bases between them. The germline gives CDR1 MNHEY, CDR2 SVGAGI. The CDR3 loop reads CASDGPYSGYEQYF. In DNA form, the CDR3 reads TGTGCCAGCGACGGACCCTATTCGGGATACGAGCAGTACTTC.

The V and J genes are TRBV5-4 and TRBJ2-6; TRBD1 aligns across 9 bases. V lost 3 bases and J lost 2; bases outside the gene matches: 6. The CDR3 extends over 17 amino acids. Germline CDR1 SGHNT, CDR2 YYREEE (reference sequence). The CDR3 here is CASSSGTGWPGANVLTF. As DNA, the CDR3 is TGTGCCAGCAGCTCTGGGACAGGGTGGCCTGGGGCCAACGTCCTGACTTTC. Full variable domain (rest looked up from reference TRBV5-4 and TRBJ2-6): ETGVTQSPTHLIKTRGQQVTLRCSSQSGHNTVSWYQQALGQGPQFIFQYYREEENGRGNFPPRFSGLQFPNYSSELNVNALELDDSALYLCASSSGTGWPGANVLTFGAGSRLTVL.

This clone turned up a few times. The J gene is TRBJ2-3, the V gene TRBV9, with a weak D call TRBD1 (5 bases). Germline V CDR1 and CDR2: SGDLS, YYNGEE. Trimming took off 4 bases at V and 4 bases at J, with 13 bases between the two ends. The CDR3 is made up of 14 amino acids. CDR3 bases: TGTGCCAGCAGCACAGGACCCTTATCAGATACGCAGTATTTT. It translates to CASSTGPLSDTQYF.

CDR3 in DNA: TGTGCCAGCAGCTTACCCCCTAGTCCCTACGAGCAGTACTTC. This gives the protein CASSLPPSPYEQYF. The V gene is TRBV11-2, the J gene TRBJ2-7, with unresolved D. The germline V gene encodes CDR1 SGHAT and CDR2 FQNNGV. V lost 2 bases and J 2 bases, leaving 10 bases between the germline ends. This CDR3 spans 14 amino acids.

The genes are TRBV6-6 and TRBJ2-6; a weak D match, TRBD1 (5 bases). V was trimmed by 6 bases and J by 0 bases, leaving 9 bases between them. CDR1 and CDR2 (germline): MNHNY, SVGAGI (reference sequence). This CDR3 has 15 amino acids. This CDR3 is CASRTDHSGANVLTF. The CDR3, as DNA: TGTGCCAGCAGGACAGATCACTCTGGGGCCAACGTCCTGACTTTC.